Listed here are 32 T cell receptor beta chains from one sample, sequenced in a study of T cell responses to AZD1222 COVID-19 vaccine. The assay was immunoSEQ multiplex PCR, and TCRdb's table has in-frame clones only and misses some. The sample has about 140,000 clones; 70% to 90% are singletons. The sequencing used peripheral blood, collected on day 0 of AZD1222 vaccination. The receptor source for this set is an adult in good health.

The chain has TRBV12-3 or TRBV12-4 and TRBJ1-3; D remains unclear. This CDR3 comprises 12 residues. With 6 bases removed from V and 9 bases from J, the gap between germline ends came to 12 bases. CDR3 DNA: TGTGCCAGCAGCCTAATGGTTGGCACCATATATTTT. Its translation: CASSLMVGTIYF.

This chain's CDR3 is CASSVDGAGTGNTIYF. CDR3 coding DNA: TGTGCCAGCAGCGTAGATGGGGCGGGCACTGGAAACACCATATATTTT. V is TRBV9 and J is TRBJ1-3, with D tentatively TRBD1 (5 bases). The CDR3 loop spans 16 amino acids. Germline V gives CDR1 SGDLS, CDR2 YYNGEE. The V end lost 0 bases, the J end lost 2 bases, and 12 bases lay between the germline ends.

The rearrangement links TRBV5-4 to TRBJ2-3, with 8 bases matching TRBD1. The CDR3 is made up of 19 amino acids. Germline CDR1 SGHNT, CDR2 YYREEE (reference sequence). J was trimmed by 4 bases and V by 5 bases; bases with no gene match: 21. The chain's CDR3 is CASRPRGRGQSGGSDTQYF. The CDR3 nucleotides read TGTGCCAGCAGGCCCAGGGGCAGGGGGCAATCGGGTGGTTCAGATACGCAGTATTTT.

This sequence joins TRBV12-3 or TRBV12-4 and TRBJ1-2; TRBD1 is a possible D gene (6 bases). The length of the CDR3 is 12 residues. V was cut by 7 bases and J by 2 bases, with 8 bases left in between. CDR3 nucleotides: TGTGCCAGCACCGGGACAAACTATGGCTACACCTTC. Residues: CASTGTNYGYTF.

The J gene is TRBJ2-5, the V gene TRBV5-1, with 7 bases that match TRBD2. Germline V gene sequence: CDR1 SGHRS, CDR2 YFSETQ. Unmatched junction bases numbered 6, after V lost 3 bases and J lost 4 bases. The CDR3 covers 14 residues. The CDR3: CASSWEGSVETQYF. In DNA form, the CDR3 reads TGCGCCAGCAGCTGGGAGGGGTCGGTAGAGACCCAGTACTTC.

This chain connects TRBV4-3 to TRBJ1-2; possibly TRBD1 for D (6 bases). V gave up 0 bases and J gave up 2 bases, with 10 bases separating them. Germline CDR1 is LGHNA and CDR2 is YSLEER. The CDR3 covers 15 residues. CDR3 sequence: CASSQDRGVNYGYTF. The CDR3 DNA reads TGCGCCAGCAGCCAAGATAGGGGGGTGAACTATGGCTACACCTTC.

The rearrangement uses TRBV6-1 and TRBJ2-3, with D unresolved. Between the trimmed V and J ends, which lost 3 bases and 0 bases, there was a span of 7 bases. Germline V gene data show CDR1 as MNHNS and CDR2 as SASEGT. The CDR3 runs 14 residues. CDR3 loop: CASSDRWSTDTQYF. For the CDR3, the DNA is TGTGCCAGCAGTGACCGGTGGAGCACAGATACGCAGTATTTT.

This clone was counted only a few times. The chain's CDR3 is CASSRTGTGELFF. The CDR3 DNA is TGTGCCAGCAGCCGGACAGGGACCGGGGAGCTGTTTTTT. The chain combines TRBV11-2 with TRBJ2-2; 8 bases align to TRBD1. V was pared by 5 bases and J by 5 bases, with 1 base of the junction left unmatched. The length of the CDR3 is 13 residues. Germline V gene data show CDR1 as SGHAT and CDR2 as FQNNGV.

V and J are TRBV25-1 and TRBJ1-2; 7 bases map to TRBD1. J gave up 4 bases and V 6 bases, and 5 bases lay outside the gene matches. Germline assignment: CDR1 MGHDK and CDR2 SYGVNS. This CDR3 is 13 amino acids long. CDR3: CASRKGASYGYTF. CDR3 DNA sequence: TGTGCCAGCAGAAAGGGGGCAAGCTATGGCTACACCTTC.

The V call is TRBV7-9, the J call TRBJ1-1; possibly TRBD1 for D (5 bases). V gave up 1 base and J gave up 5 bases, with 8 bases separating them. CDR1 SEHNR and CDR2 FQNEAQ come from the germline V gene (reference sequence). This CDR3 has 13 residues. CDR3 sequence: CASSLGEGTEAFF. The CDR3 DNA is TGTGCCAGCAGCTTAGGGGAGGGGACTGAAGCTTTCTTT. The whole variable domain, remainder taken from reference TRBV7-9 and TRBJ1-1, is DTGVSQNPRHKITKRGQNVTFRCDPISEHNRLYWYRQTLGQGPEFLTYFQNEAQLEKSRLLSDRFSAERPKGSFSTLEIQRTEQGDSAMYLCASSLGEGTEAFFGQGTRLTVV.

This clone was counted between two and nine times. The chain joins TRBV2 to TRBJ2-5; 7 nucleotides align to TRBD1. J was trimmed by 2 bases and V by 4 bases; bases with no gene match: 4. Germline CDR1 SNHLY, CDR2 FYNNEI. The CDR3 covers 14 residues. CDR3 bases: TGTGCCAGCAGTGGTTACAGGGGACAAGAGACCCAGTACTTC. Its protein is CASSGYRGQETQYF.

There are a few counts of this clone. J is TRBJ2-7 and V is TRBV5-6; TRBD1 matches 9 bases. Trimming took 0 bases from V and 3 from J; bases not matched to a gene: 4. CDR1 is SGHDT, CDR2 YYEEEE, per germline. CDR3 size: 15 residues. The CDR3 sequence: CASSLGDREFYEQYF. As DNA, the CDR3 is TGTGCCAGCAGCTTGGGGGACAGGGAATTCTACGAGCAGTACTTC.

CDR3 sequence: CASSYQETQYF. The CDR3 bases are TGTGCCAGCTCGTACCAAGAGACCCAGTACTTC. The chain uses TRBV6-5 and TRBJ2-5; D is undetermined. V was shortened by 8 bases and J by 0 bases, with 4 bases between the two germline ends. This CDR3 contains 11 residues. Germline V gene data show CDR1 as MNHEY and CDR2 as SVGAGI.

The chain links TRBV7-2 to TRBJ2-2, with 7 nucleotides matching TRBD2. CDR1 is SGHTA, CDR2 FQGNSA, per germline. The CDR3 consists of 15 residues. V trimming: 5 bases; J trimming: 4 bases; junction bases outside the gene matches: 7. This CDR3 reads CASSPRLAGTGELFF. DNA for the CDR3: TGTGCCAGCAGCCCCAGACTAGCCGGCACCGGGGAGCTGTTTTTT. The entire variable domain, with the rest obtained from reference TRBV7-2 and TRBJ2-2, is as follows: GAGVSQSPSNKVTEKGKDVELRCDPISGHTALYWYRQSLGQGLEFLIYFQGNSAPDKSGLPSDRFSAERTGGSVSTLTIQRTQQEDSAVYLCASSPRLAGTGELFFGEGSRLTVL.

The genes are TRBV14 and TRBJ1-1; D call uncertain. Germline loops: CDR1 SGHDN, CDR2 FVKESK. The CDR3 covers 16 residues. V shed 2 bases and J shed 6 bases, with 19 bases lying between them. The CDR3 sequence is CASSQNIIDRDAEAFF. CDR3 nucleotide sequence: TGTGCCAGCAGCCAAAACATTATCGACCGAGACGCTGAAGCTTTCTTT.

The rearrangement links TRBV4-3 to TRBJ1-6, with D unclear. The germline V and J ends were trimmed by 0 bases and 9 bases, with 15 bases remaining between them. From germline, CDR1 is LGHNA and CDR2 YSLEER. This CDR3 has 16 amino acids. This CDR3 is CASSQDPDGSTSPLHF. The CDR3 region has the DNA TGCGCCAGCAGCCAAGATCCGGACGGATCTACTTCACCCCTCCACTTT.

This rearrangement joins TRBV3-1 (or the pseudogene TRBV3-2) to TRBJ1-6; 12 nucleotides match TRBD1. Per the germline V gene, CDR1 is LGHDT and CDR2 is YNNKEL (reference sequence). Trimming removed 1 base from V and 10 bases from J; junction bases left unmatched: 2. This CDR3 comprises 15 residues. CDR3 residues: CASSQGGTGGSPLHF. The DNA of the CDR3 is TGTGCCAGCAGCCAAGGGGGGACAGGGGGCTCACCCCTCCACTTT.

The chain employs TRBV13 and TRBJ1-3; 9 bases map to TRBD1. CDR1 is PRHDT and CDR2 is FYEKMQ in the germline V gene (reference sequence). CDR3 size: 17 residues. Unmatched junction bases numbered 15, after V lost 5 bases and J lost 7 bases. CDR3 DNA sequence: TGTGCCAGCAGCCACAGAACAGGGGGCGCAATGGGTAACACCATATATTTT. Amino acid sequence: CASSHRTGGAMGNTIYF. The complete variable domain, with remaining parts taken from reference TRBV13 and TRBJ1-3, reads AAGVIQSPRHLIKEKRETATLKCYPIPRHDTVYWYQQGPGQDPQFLISFYEKMQSDKGSIPDRFSAQQFSDYHSELNMSSLELGDSALYFCASSHRTGGAMGNTIYFGEGSWLTVV.

This clone was picked up one time. The V call is TRBV5-1, the J call TRBJ2-7, with 10 bases aligning to TRBD2. From germline, CDR1 is SGHRS and CDR2 YFSETQ. Trimming cost V 3 bases and J 2 bases; bases outside gene matches: 8. The CDR3 loop spans 16 amino acids. CDR3: CASSSLQAGGPYEQYF. The CDR3 DNA follows: TGCGCCAGCAGCTCCCTACAAGCGGGAGGGCCCTACGAGCAGTACTTC.

The chain recombines TRBV6-6 with TRBJ1-2; 9 nucleotides line up with TRBD1. CDR3 length: 14 amino acids. Trimming cost V 5 bases and J 8 bases; bases outside gene matches: 9. Germline loops: CDR1 MNHNY, CDR2 SVGAGI (reference sequence). CDR3 nucleotides: TGTGCCAGCAGTGACGGACAGGGGCAGGGGGGCTACACCTTC. Translated: CASSDGQGQGGYTF.

The genes are TRBV30 and TRBJ1-5; weak D call: TRBD1 (5 bases). Trimming removed 2 bases from V and 5 bases from J, with 16 bases in between. Germline CDR1 and CDR2: GTSNPN and SVGIG (reference sequence). The CDR3 extends over 15 amino acids. CDR3 sequence reads: CAWSIRGSGDQPQHF. The CDR3, as DNA: TGTGCCTGGAGTATAAGGGGTTCGGGCGATCAGCCCCAGCATTTT.

The V gene is TRBV5-4, the J gene TRBJ1-2; D gene ambiguous. This CDR3 has 15 amino acids. Germline CDR1 is SGHNT and CDR2 is YYREEE (reference sequence). V gave up 2 bases and J gave up 4 bases, with 15 bases separating them. The CDR3 DNA follows: TGTGCCAGCAGCTTATTAGATAGCCCCTTCTATGGCTACACCTTC. Its translation: CASSLLDSPFYGYTF.

The V call is TRBV7-3, the J call TRBJ1-6; no clear D. Per germline, CDR1 SGHTA and CDR2 FQGTGA. V was pared by 3 bases and J by 0 bases, with 3 bases between. The length of the CDR3 is 14 residues. CDR3 sequence (DNA): TGTGCCAGCAGCTTGAGCTCCTATAATTCACCCCTCCACTTT. Its protein is CASSLSSYNSPLHF.

This chain links TRBV5-6 with TRBJ1-1; D remains unclear. In germline, CDR1 is SGHDT, CDR2 YYEEEE. This CDR3 region has 11 residues. Trimming pared 3 bases from V and 4 bases from J, leaving 4 bases between. CDR3 nucleotide sequence: TGTGCCAGCAGCTGGGGCACTGAAGCTTTCTTT. Its protein is CASSWGTEAFF.

The chain recombines TRBV3-1 (or the pseudogene TRBV3-2) with TRBJ1-2; possible D gene TRBD1, 5 bases. The CDR3 length is 18 residues. The germline V gene encodes CDR1 LGHDT and CDR2 YNNKEL (reference sequence). V shed 4 bases and J shed 3 bases, with 24 bases lying between them. CDR3 residues: CASSLAPGFTHTDYGYTF. CDR3 sequence (DNA): TGTGCCAGCAGCCTCGCCCCAGGGTTTACCCATACCGACTATGGCTACACCTTC.

The CDR3 coding sequence is TGTGCCAGCAGTACGACAGGGATGGTTGACACCATATATTTT. Its protein product is CASSTTGMVDTIYF. The chain has TRBV28 and TRBJ1-3; 7 nucleotides agree with TRBD1. The CDR3 has 14 amino acids. J was trimmed by 8 bases and V by 5 bases; bases with no gene match: 9. Germline CDR1 and CDR2: MDHEN and SYDVKM.

The rearrangement links TRBV29-1 to TRBJ1-1; D remains ambiguous. Germline V gene data show CDR1 as SQVTM and CDR2 as ANQGSEA. This CDR3 has 13 amino acids. Trimming removed 4 bases at V and 0 bases at J, with 9 bases between. The CDR3 nucleotides read TGCAGCGTTGGTTGGCCTTTGAACACTGAAGCTTTCTTT. It specifies CSVGWPLNTEAFF.

The chain links TRBV6-5 to TRBJ1-2; TRBD1 aligns across 7 bases. This CDR3 has 14 amino acids. Germline loops: CDR1 MNHEY, CDR2 SVGAGI. The J segment lost 7 bases and the V segment lost 7 bases, leaving 12 bases of the junction unmatched. The DNA of the CDR3 is TGTGCCAGCACTCAGGACAGGAGTTTCGTTGGCTACACCTTC. Translating it yields CASTQDRSFVGYTF.

The CDR3 sequence is CATSRGAARDQPQHF. The CDR3 nucleotides read TGTGCCACCAGCAGAGGGGCTGCCCGGGATCAGCCCCAGCATTTT. The V call is TRBV15, the J call TRBJ1-5; D not resolved. Germline CDR1 is LNHNV and CDR2 is YYDKDF (reference sequence). Trimming removed 1 base from V and 5 bases from J, with 12 bases in between. This CDR3 is 15 amino acids long.

This rearrangement joins TRBV6-5 to TRBJ1-1; D not certain. V lost 5 bases and J lost 0, with 10 bases in between. The length of the CDR3 is 14 residues. Germline V gene lookup returns CDR1 MNHEY and CDR2 SVGAGI. CDR3 in amino acids: CASSLRRLNTEAFF. The CDR3 DNA sequence: TGTGCCAGCAGTCTTAGACGGCTGAACACTGAAGCTTTCTTT.

V usage is TRBV9 and J usage is TRBJ1-4; no reliable D call. Germline V gene data show CDR1 as SGDLS and CDR2 as YYNGEE. This CDR3 is 13 amino acids long. The germline V and J ends were trimmed by 4 bases and 8 bases, with 12 bases remaining between them. CDR3 region: CASSRTIGEKLFF. In nucleotides, the CDR3 is TGTGCCAGCAGCAGGACTATAGGAGAAAAACTGTTTTTT. Combining the CDR3 with reference TRBV9 and TRBJ1-4 gives the whole variable domain DSGVTQTPKHLITATGQRVTLRCSPRSGDLSVYWYQQSLDQGLQFLIQYYNGEERAKGNILERFSAQQFPDLHSELNLSSLELGDSALYFCASSRTIGEKLFFGSGTQLSVL.

This chain connects TRBV3-1 (or the pseudogene TRBV3-2) to TRBJ1-2; maybe TRBD1 (5 bases). This CDR3 spans 14 amino acids. V was cut by 0 bases and J by 6 bases, with 11 bases left in between. Germline-derived CDR1 and CDR2 are LGHDT and YNNKEL (reference sequence). The CDR3 nucleotides read TGTGCCAGCAGCCAAGATCCGACCAGGGATGGCTACACCTTC. This sequence encodes CASSQDPTRDGYTF.